This T cell receptor beta chain was identified in a study of cytomegalovirus exposure and HLA in healthy donors. Study-wide results and limits: Cytomegalovirus status was reportedly diagnosed by the classifier with high sensitivity and specificity. Per a later analysis, HLA-associated TCR beta chains showed more clonal expansion than other, equally common TCR beta chains. Productive rates of about 90% or about 30% were seen for most TCR beta V segments in an earlier analysis.

PCR involved 60 Vbeta and 13 Jbeta primers. The assay was immunoSEQ multiplex PCR, and TCRdb's table has in-frame clones only and misses some. The sample records roughly 71,000 clones, 65% to 70% being singletons. The CDR3 is 14 residues long. Between the trimmed V and J ends, which lost 7 bases and 12 bases, there was a span of 21 bases. The germline gives CDR1 MNHNS, CDR2 SASEGT. Concerning this clone: Antigen specificity is unknown.

This clonotype was obtained from a middle-aged man in good health and CMV-seropositive. The chain combines TRBV6-1 with TRBJ1-4; maybe TRBD1 (5 bases). The sequencing input was PBMCs. DNA of the CDR3: TGTGCCAGCAAGGAGGGACCGACTGCGTTAGAACTGTTTTTT. Translated, it gives CASKEGPTALELFF.